The entry below gives a single T cell receptor beta chain sequence along with its context. This entry is derived from a study of post-analysis software for immune sequencing data. Study information: The courses of disease that were included comprised relapsing-remitting, secondary progressive and progressive-relapsing multiple sclerosis.

The library was made from cDNA and included unique molecular identifiers. TCRdb reanalysed the PCR reads using MiXCR and keeps one entry per CDR3 protein. The sample lists 820,000 or so distinct CDR3 sequences, 53% occurring once. The receptor's source is a girl aged 5-17 years with multiple sclerosis. Material for sequencing was blood.

DNA for the CDR3: TGCAGCTCCCTTGGCGGGCTTAATATGAATGAGCAGTTCTTC. This codes for CSSLGGLNMNEQFF. This sequence joins TRBV29-1 and TRBJ2-1; weak D call: TRBD2 (5 bases). Germline-derived CDR1 and CDR2 are SQVTM and ANQGSEA. The germline V and J ends were trimmed by 8 bases and 7 bases, with 21 bases remaining between them. There are 14 residues in the CDR3.